Presented here are 4 T cell receptor beta chains from one specimen sequenced in a study of post-analysis software for immune sequencing data. Study-wide points: TRBV segments more frequent in patients than in controls numbered five and included TRBV5-6, TRBV5-1 and TRBV20-1.

Antigen specificity for these receptors is unknown. Carried by the TCR beta cDNA libraries were unique molecular identifiers. Using its own MiXCR run on the PCR reads, TCRdb lists one record per CDR3 protein. Here the sample spans approximately 570,000 distinct CDR3 sequences, 44% being singletons. Sequences were obtained from blood. The source of these receptors is a girl aged 5-17 years with multiple sclerosis.

In this sample, this clonotype turned up a few times. The V gene is TRBV10-3, the J gene TRBJ2-7; the D is unclear. The V end lost 6 bases, the J end lost 0 bases, and 6 bases lay between the germline ends. The CDR3 length is 12 residues. Germline-derived CDR1 and CDR2 are ENHRY and SYGVKD. DNA of the CDR3: TGTGCCATCAGGACTGCCTCCTACGAGCAGTACTTC. This encodes CAIRTASYEQYF.

This clonotype was detected only a few times. J is TRBJ2-3 and V is TRBV6-1; 7 bases align to TRBD1. Germline V gene sequence: CDR1 MNHNS, CDR2 SASEGT. The CDR3 is made up of 14 amino acids. The ends lost 3 bases at V and 5 bases at J; junction bases unmatched: 5. The CDR3: CASSDRGFGDTQYF. DNA of the CDR3: TGTGCCAGCAGTGACAGGGGGTTTGGAGATACGCAGTATTTT.

The chain couples TRBV7-9 to TRBJ2-3; 7 bases are a match to TRBD1. CDR1 SEHNR and CDR2 FQNEAQ come from the germline V gene (reference sequence). CDR3 length: 17 amino acids. Germline trimming cut 2 bases from V and 2 bases from J; bases unmatched to any gene: 10. CDR3 sequence reads: CASSLLNLDRPTDTQYF. In nucleotides, the CDR3 is TGTGCCAGCAGCTTATTAAATCTGGACAGGCCCACAGATACGCAGTATTTT.

Details on this clonotype: A much larger clonotype is one base distant, so this may be a read error. The CDR3 bases are TGCGCCAGCAGCCAAGGTGCCAGGGTAGGGGAGACCCAGTACTTC. Its translation is CASSQGARVGETQYF. The V and J genes are TRBV4-1 and TRBJ2-7, with D maybe TRBD1 (5 bases). The J call may be in error: the DNA end matches TRBJ2-5 better. Germline CDR1 MGHRA, CDR2 YSYEKL. The CDR3 has 15 amino acids.